The 3 T cell receptor beta chains listed next were all sequenced from one sample in a study of blood T cell repertoires in COVID-19. Sequencing was performed with immunoSEQ multiplex PCR; in TCRdb, only in-frame clones are kept and a portion is missing. Of about 230,000 clones in the sample, roughly 85% are singletons; the top ten hold under 3%. The sequencing sample was made of peripheral blood. The receptors were sampled from a woman aged 70 to 79 with active or convalescent COVID-19.

V is TRBV6-5 and J is TRBJ1-5; D might be TRBD1 (6 bases). Germline V lookup: CDR1 MNHEY, CDR2 SVGAGI. Trimming shortened V by 3 bases and J by 6 bases, and 9 bases separated the two germline ends. This CDR3 is built from 13 residues. The DNA for the CDR3 is TGTGCCAGCAGTTATCAGGGGAGTCAGCCCCAGCATTTT. Its protein product is CASSYQGSQPQHF.

This rearrangement joins TRBV5-1 to TRBJ2-2; 11 bases are shared with TRBD2. The germline V gene has CDR1 SGHRS and CDR2 YFSETQ. V shed 1 base and J 5 bases; nucleotides not matched to a gene: 1. CDR3 length equals 15 residues. This CDR3 reads CASSLLAGGTGELFF. The CDR3 DNA sequence: TGCGCCAGCAGCTTGTTAGCGGGAGGGACCGGGGAGCTGTTTTTT.

A single count supports this clone. This rearrangement joins TRBV29-1 to TRBJ2-3; D possibly corresponds to TRBD2 (5 bases). Per the germline V gene, CDR1 is SQVTM and CDR2 is ANQGSEA. The CDR3 extends over 13 amino acids. Trimming pared 5 bases from V and 2 bases from J, leaving 11 bases between. The CDR3 protein is CSVCKRLTDTQYF. DNA for the CDR3: TGCAGCGTTTGCAAGCGGCTCACAGATACGCAGTATTTT.